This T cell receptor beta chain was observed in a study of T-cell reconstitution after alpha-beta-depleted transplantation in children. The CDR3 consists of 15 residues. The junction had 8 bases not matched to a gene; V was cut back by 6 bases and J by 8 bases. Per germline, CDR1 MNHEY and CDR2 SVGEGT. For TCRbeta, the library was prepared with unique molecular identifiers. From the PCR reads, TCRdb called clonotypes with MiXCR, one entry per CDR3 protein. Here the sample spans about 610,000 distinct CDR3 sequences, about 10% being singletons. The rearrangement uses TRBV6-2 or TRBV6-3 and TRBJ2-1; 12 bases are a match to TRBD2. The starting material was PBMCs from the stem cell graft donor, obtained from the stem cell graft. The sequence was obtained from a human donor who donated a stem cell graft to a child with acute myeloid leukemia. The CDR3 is CASRYLAGGLDEQFF. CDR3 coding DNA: TGTGCCAGCAGATATCTAGCGGGAGGGCTCGATGAGCAGTTCTTC.